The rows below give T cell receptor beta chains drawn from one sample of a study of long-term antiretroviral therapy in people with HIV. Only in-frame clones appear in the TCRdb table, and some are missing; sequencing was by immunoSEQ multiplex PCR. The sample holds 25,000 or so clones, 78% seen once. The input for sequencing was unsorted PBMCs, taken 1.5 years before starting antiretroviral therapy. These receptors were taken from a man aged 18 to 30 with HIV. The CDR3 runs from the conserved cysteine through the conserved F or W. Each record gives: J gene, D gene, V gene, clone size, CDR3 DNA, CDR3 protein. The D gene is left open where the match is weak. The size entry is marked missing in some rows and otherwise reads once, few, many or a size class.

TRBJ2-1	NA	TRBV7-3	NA	TGTGCCAGCAGCTTAAGTGGGCATGAGCAGTTCTTC	CASSLSGHEQFF
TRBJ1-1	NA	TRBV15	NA	TGTGCCACCAGCAGAGGTCAGGGAGGGGGAACGAACACTGAAGCTTTCTTT	CATSRGQGGGTNTEAFF
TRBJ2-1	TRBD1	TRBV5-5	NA	TGTGCCAGCAGCCAATTGACAGGGGTAAACAATGAGCAGTTCTTC	CASSQLTGVNNEQFF
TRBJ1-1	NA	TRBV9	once	TGTGCCAGCAGTTCCGGCCGGGGGTACGACACTGAAGCTTTCTTT	CASSSGRGYDTEAFF
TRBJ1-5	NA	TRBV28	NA	TGTGCCAGCGATTCCAAGCTGTATAGCAATCAGCCCCAGCATTTT	CASDSKLYSNQPQHF
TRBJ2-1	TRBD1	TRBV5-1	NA	TGCGCCAGCAGCCTCTCCGGGACAGGGATATATGAGCAGTTCTTC	CASSLSGTGIYEQFF
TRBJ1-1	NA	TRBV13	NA	TGTGCCAGCAGCTTACCAGGGTTGAACACTGAAGCTTTCTTT	CASSLPGLNTEAFF
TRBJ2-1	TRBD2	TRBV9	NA	TGTGCCAGCAGCGGAGGTGGGGGGGTACCCTACAATGAGCAGTTCTTC	CASSGGGGVPYNEQFF
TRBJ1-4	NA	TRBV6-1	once	TGTGCCAGCAGTGCATACGCAGGACAGACTACAACTAATGAAAAACTGTTTTTT	CASSAYAGQTTTNEKLFF
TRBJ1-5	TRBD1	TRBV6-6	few	TGTGCCAGCAGGGGAGGACAGGGGCGGCCCCAGCATTTT	CASRGGQGRPQHF
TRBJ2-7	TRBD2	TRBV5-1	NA	TGCGCCAGCAGCTTATTTCCGGGACTAGCGGGGGGGTCGAAAGAGCAGTACTTC	CASSLFPGLAGGSKEQYF
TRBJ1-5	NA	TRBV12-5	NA	TGTGCTAGTGGTTTGGCAACGGCGGGGTTGCAGCCCCAGCATTTT	CASGLATAGLQPQHF
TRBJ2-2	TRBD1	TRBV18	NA	TGTGCCAGCTCGCGCGACAGGGCCGGGGAGCTGTTTTTT	CASSRDRAGELFF
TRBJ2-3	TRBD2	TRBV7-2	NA	TGTGCCAGCAGCTTGCTAGCGGGATACACAGATACGCAGTATTTT	CASSLLAGYTDTQYF
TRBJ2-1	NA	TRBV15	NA	TGTGCCACCAGCAGAGTGCTAGCCCAGCTGGGTGAGCAGTTCTTC	CATSRVLAQLGEQFF
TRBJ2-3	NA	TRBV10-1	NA	TGCGCCAGCAGAGGGGCCTTGCTCACAGATACGCAGTATTTT	CASRGALLTDTQYF
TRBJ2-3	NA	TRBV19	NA	TGTGCCAGTAGTGGCGGGCAGGGCCGCGTGCCAGATACGCAGTATTTT	CASSGGQGRVPDTQYF
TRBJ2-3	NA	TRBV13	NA	TGTGCCAGCAGCCTACAGCTGGGGACAGATACGCAGTATTTT	CASSLQLGTDTQYF
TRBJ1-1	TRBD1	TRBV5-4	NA	TGTGCCAGCAACAGGGGAGATTCACCGAACACTGAAGCTTTCTTT	CASNRGDSPNTEAFF
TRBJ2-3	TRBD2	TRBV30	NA	TGTGCCTGGAGTGGGCGGGGGGGAACAGATACGCAGTATTTT	CAWSGRGGTDTQYF
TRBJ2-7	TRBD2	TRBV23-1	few	TGCGCCAGCCTCCTGGGGGGGGGTCGGTACGAGCAGTACTTC	CASLLGGGRYEQYF
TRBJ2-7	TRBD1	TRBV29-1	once	TGCAGCGTTGTAGCAGGGGGCGCCGTTATAGAGCAGTACTTC	CSVVAGGAVIEQYF
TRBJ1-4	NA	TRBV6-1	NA	TGTGCCAGCAGTGAAAGGGGGGCGGCAACTAATGAAAAACTGTTTTTT	CASSERGAATNEKLFF
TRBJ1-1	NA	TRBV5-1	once	TGCGCCAGCAGCTTGGTGTCAGGGGCTAACGGGAACACTGAAGCTTTCTTT	CASSLVSGANGNTEAFF
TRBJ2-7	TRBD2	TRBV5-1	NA	TGCGCCAGCAGCTTGGGGTGGGGAGGGGCCGCCGCCTACGAGCAGTACTTC	CASSLGWGGAAAYEQYF
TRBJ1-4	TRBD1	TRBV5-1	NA	TGCGCCAGCAGCTCTCACCGGGACAGGGTTGGTGAAAAACTGTTTTTT	CASSSHRDRVGEKLFF
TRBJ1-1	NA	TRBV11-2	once	TGTGCCAGCAGCTTACCATTGATCACTGAAGCTTTCTTT	CASSLPLITEAFF
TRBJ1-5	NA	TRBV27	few	TGTGCCAGCAGGGTAACAGGGAGCAATCAGCCCCAGCATTTT	CASRVTGSNQPQHF
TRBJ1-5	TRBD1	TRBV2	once	TGTGCCAGCAGTGAACAGGGACAGGGGGGGCAGCCCCAGCATTTT	CASSEQGQGGQPQHF
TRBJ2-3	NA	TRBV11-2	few	TGTGCCAGCAGTCTAGGTCAAGGGGTTACGCAGTATTTT	CASSLGQGVTQYF
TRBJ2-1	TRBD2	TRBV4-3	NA	TGCGCCAGCAGCCAAGGCCTCAGACTAGCGGGAGGGAACAATGAGCAGTTCTTC	CASSQGLRLAGGNNEQFF
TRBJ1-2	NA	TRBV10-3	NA	TGTGCCATCAGTGATGGGTATGGCTACACCTTC	CAISDGYGYTF
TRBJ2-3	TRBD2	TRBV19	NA	TGTGCCAGCCTTTCCGCGGGGGGTCCGGATACGCAGTATTTT	CASLSAGGPDTQYF
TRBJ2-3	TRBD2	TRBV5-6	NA	TGTGCCAGCAGCCCCGGCGCGGGGGGCACAGATACGCAGTATTTT	CASSPGAGGTDTQYF
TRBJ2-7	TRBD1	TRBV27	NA	TGTGCCAGCAGTTTAGGGACAGTGTACGAGCAGTACTTC	CASSLGTVYEQYF
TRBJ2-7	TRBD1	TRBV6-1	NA	TGTGCCAGCAAGGGGACAGGCCTTCTTGAGCAGTACTTC	CASKGTGLLEQYF
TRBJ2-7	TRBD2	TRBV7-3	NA	TGTGCCAGCAGCTCACGCAGAATAGCGGGGACTCTTTACGAGCAGTACTTC	CASSSRRIAGTLYEQYF
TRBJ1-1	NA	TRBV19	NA	TGTGCCAGTAGTCCAAGGGGCTCTGAAGCTTTCTTT	CASSPRGSEAFF
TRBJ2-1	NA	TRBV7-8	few	TGTGCCAGCAGCCTTGACACCTACAATGAGCAGTTCTTC	CASSLDTYNEQFF
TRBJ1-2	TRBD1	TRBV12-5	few	TGTGCTAGTGGTTTGGGATCAGGGGGCGATGGCTACACCTTC	CASGLGSGGDGYTF
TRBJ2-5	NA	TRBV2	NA	TGTGCCAGCAATGGAGTGTTGGGGTCTGGGACCCAGTACTTC	CASNGVLGSGTQYF
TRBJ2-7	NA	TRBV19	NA	TGTGCCAGTAGCCCCGACCCGGAGGACGAGCAGTACTTC	CASSPDPEDEQYF
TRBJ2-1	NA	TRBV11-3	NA	TGTGCCAGCAGCCCAAGCTGGGCGGATGAGCAGTTCTTC	CASSPSWADEQFF
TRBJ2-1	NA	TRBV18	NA	TGTGCCAGCTCGCAGACAGGACAAGACAATGAGCAGTTCTTC	CASSQTGQDNEQFF
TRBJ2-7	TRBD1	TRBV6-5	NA	TGTGCCACAAGGGTCAGGGGGACCCCCTACGAGCAGTACTTC	CATRVRGTPYEQYF
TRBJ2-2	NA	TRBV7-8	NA	TGTGCCAGCAGCTTAGCCGGACTAACCGGGGAGCTGTTTTTT	CASSLAGLTGELFF